The TCR beta chain described here comes from a study of immune evolution from preneoplasia to lung adenocarcinoma. Study information: HLA loss of heterozygosity: 7% AIS, about 15% MIA, more than 25% ADC, none AAH.

Germline-derived CDR1 and CDR2 are SQVTM and ANQGSEA. The CDR3 is 12 residues long. Between the trimmed V and J ends, which lost 3 bases and 6 bases, there was a span of 9 bases. This table comes from immunoSEQ multiplex PCR, and its TCRdb copy is limited to in-frame clones, with some not included. The data show 7,300 or so clones, with roughly two thirds seen just once and roughly a tenth held by the top ten. V gene TRBV29-1 combines with J gene TRBJ2-1; D tentatively reads TRBD1 or TRBD2 (6 bases each). Sequenced material: FFPE lung adenocarcinoma in situ tissue. The TCR originated in a donor of 70 years or more with lung adenocarcinoma. Some clones in this sample may be carry-over from other donors' samples. The chain's CDR3 is CSVEEGGNEQFF. The CDR3 coding sequence is TGCAGCGTTGAGGAGGGGGGCAATGAGCAGTTCTTC.